This T cell receptor (beta chain) was sequenced for a study of cytomegalovirus exposure and HLA in healthy donors. Study-wide results and limits: In a later analysis, TCR beta V- and J-gene trimming was associated with a missense DCLRE1C variant. In a later analysis, most CMV-associated TCR beta chains appeared HLA-restricted.

PCR employed 60 Vbeta and 13 Jbeta primers. The assay was immunoSEQ multiplex PCR, and TCRdb's table has in-frame clones only and misses some. The repertoire holds roughly 190,000 clones, with about four fifths as singletons. CDR1 is SGHVS and CDR2 is FNYEAQ in the germline V gene. The length of the CDR3 is 11 residues. Turning to this clone: Its cognate antigen is unknown.

This TCR was sampled from a man aged 18 to 35 in good health and CMV-seronegative. Sequenced material: PBMCs. V and J are TRBV7-6 and TRBJ2-7; the D is unclear. The CDR3 here is CTVGLSYEQYF. The CDR3 DNA sequence: TGTACGGTGGGCCTCTCCTACGAGCAGTACTTC.